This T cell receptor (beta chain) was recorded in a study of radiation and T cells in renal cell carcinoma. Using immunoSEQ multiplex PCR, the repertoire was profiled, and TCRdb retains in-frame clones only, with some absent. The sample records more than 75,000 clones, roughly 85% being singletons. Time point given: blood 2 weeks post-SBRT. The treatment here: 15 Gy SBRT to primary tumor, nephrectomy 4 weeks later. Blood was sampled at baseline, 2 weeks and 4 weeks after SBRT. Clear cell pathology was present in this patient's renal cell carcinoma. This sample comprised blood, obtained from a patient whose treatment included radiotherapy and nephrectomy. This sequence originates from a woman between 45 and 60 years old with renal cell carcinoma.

The CDR3 reads CASSLERGNTGELFF. The CDR3 nucleotides are TGTGCCAGCAGTTTAGAGCGGGGGAACACCGGGGAGCTGTTTTTT. The chain couples TRBV27 to TRBJ2-2; 7 nucleotides align to TRBD2. V lost 2 bases to trimming and J lost 1 base; unmatched junction nucleotides: 1. The CDR3 is 15 amino acids. Germline values: CDR1 MNHEY, CDR2 SMNVEV (reference sequence).